Sequencing of this TCR beta chain was carried out in a study of blood T cell repertoires in COVID-19. Data came from immunoSEQ multiplex PCR; TCRdb stores just in-frame clones and leaves some out. The repertoire has approximately 50,000 clones, 85% to 90% of them found once; the top ten carry approximately 10%. V was shortened by 6 bases and J by 5 bases, with 10 bases between the two germline ends. CDR1 is MDHEN and CDR2 is SYDVKM in the germline V gene. The CDR3 is 12 residues long. The clonotype was recovered from a man of 80 years or more with active or convalescent COVID-19. V usage is TRBV28 and J usage is TRBJ2-5; unclear D gene. Specimen: peripheral blood. The CDR3 sequence: CASRPNKETQYF. CDR3 nucleotides: TGTGCCAGCAGGCCCAACAAGGAGACCCAGTACTTC.